This passage covers 2 T cell receptor beta chains from one sample sequenced in a study of neurological immune-mediated disorders. A single record per CDR3 protein comes from TCRdb applying MiXCR to the 5' RACE reads. The sample shows about 59,000 distinct CDR3 sequences, approximately 25% of them seen only once. Time point reported: technical triplicate 2. Sequencing was done on a sample of PBMCs. The origin of the receptors is a man in his sixties with HTLV-1-associated myelopathy (HAM/TSP).

In the case of this clonotype: A read error may produce the germline difference seen at one junction end. The rearrangement uses TRBV3-1 and TRBJ2-6; 8 nucleotides match TRBD1. The CDR3 consists of 18 residues. CDR1 and CDR2 (germline): LGHDT, YNNKEL (reference sequence). This CDR3 reads CANSLRGTGLSGANVLTF. The CDR3 DNA follows: TGTGCCAACAGCCTCCGGGGGACAGGCCTCTCTGGGGCCAACGTCCTGACTTTC. Full variable domain (rest looked up from reference TRBV3-1 and TRBJ2-6): DTAVSQTPKYLVTQMGNDKSIKCEQNLGHDTMYWYKQDSKKFLKIMFSYNNKELIINETVPNRFSPKSPDKAHLNLHINSLELGDSAVYFCANSLRGTGLSGANVLTFGAGSRLTVL.

This clonotype was recorded at least ten times. This chain links TRBV14 with TRBJ1-1, with D possibly matching TRBD1 (6 bases). V lost 3 bases, J lost 4 bases, and 15 bases lay in between. Germline lookup yields CDR1 SGHDN and CDR2 FVKESK. The CDR3 is made up of 15 amino acids. CDR3 protein: CASSHSHRAGTEAFF. The CDR3 DNA reads TGTGCCAGCAGCCACTCGCACAGGGCCGGCACTGAAGCTTTCTTT.